This TCR beta chain was obtained from a study of OX40 agonist ivuxolimab in advanced cancers. The study, taken as a whole, reports: Some nonresponders likewise displayed low normalized T-cell clonal expansion. At doses 0.1 to 3.0 mg/kg, CD4+ and CD8+ clones expanded.

This table comes from immunoSEQ multiplex PCR, and its TCRdb copy is limited to in-frame clones, with some not included. This table has about 46,000 clones, more than 85% appearing once. Worth noting for this clone: Its specificity is not known.

V dropped 2 bases and J dropped 5 bases, with 7 bases sitting between them. The germline CDR1 and CDR2 sequences are KGHSH and LQKENI. The CDR3 is made up of 12 amino acids. The V gene is TRBV18, the J gene TRBJ2-7; D ambiguous. The receptor's source is an adult with an advanced solid tumor such as melanoma, head and neck, liver or kidney cancer. The starting material was CD4+ or CD8+ T cells sorted from blood, obtained in a trial of the OX40 agonist ivuxolimab. The CDR3 spells CASSPSDDEQYF. CDR3 in DNA: TGTGCCAGCTCACCATCAGATGACGAGCAGTACTTC.